What follows describes a single T cell receptor (beta chain). Clones were sequenced by immunoSEQ multiplex PCR, and TCRdb holds only the in-frame ones, with some missing. Here the sample spans over a million clones, around three quarters being singletons. This record belongs to a study of shared clonotypes between healthy human individuals. V gave up 0 bases and J gave up 10 bases, with 11 bases separating them. The CDR3 consists of 13 residues. Germline assignment: CDR1 SGDLS and CDR2 YYNGEE. This clonotype originated in a man between 18 and 35 years old in good health. Some clones in this sample may be carry-over from other donors' samples. The V call is TRBV9, the J call TRBJ2-1; D ambiguous. Material: memory CD4+ T cells from PBMCs. Subset in this sample: CD45RA-negative fraction. The CDR3 reads CASSVDQAQEQFF. The CDR3 coding sequence is TGTGCCAGCAGCGTAGACCAGGCCCAAGAGCAGTTCTTC. Together with reference TRBV9 and TRBJ2-1, the CDR3 gives the full variable domain: DSGVTQTPKHLITATGQRVTLRCSPRSGDLSVYWYQQSLDQGLQFLIQYYNGEERAKGNILERFSAQQFPDLHSELNLSSLELGDSALYFCASSVDQAQEQFFGPGTRLTVL.